The 25 T cell receptor beta chains below come from one sample, sequenced in a study of T cell responses to AZD1222 COVID-19 vaccine. Profiling relied on immunoSEQ multiplex PCR, and the TCRdb table lists in-frame clones only, not all of them. The sample contains around 130,000 clones, 80% to 90% of which appear only once. The sequences come from peripheral blood, collected on day 0 of AZD1222 vaccination. The origin of the receptors is an adult in good health.

This chain uses TRBV14 with TRBJ1-2; D remains unclear. CDR3 length: 15 residues. Trimming shortened V by 0 bases and J by 7 bases, and 15 bases separated the two germline ends. CDR1 SGHDN and CDR2 FVKESK come from the germline V gene. The CDR3 reads CASSQDLRREGGYTF. In DNA form, the CDR3 reads TGTGCCAGCAGCCAAGATCTGAGACGGGAAGGTGGCTACACCTTC. The entire variable domain, with the rest obtained from reference TRBV14 and TRBJ1-2, is as follows: EAGVTQFPSHSVIEKGQTVTLRCDPISGHDNLYWYRRVMGKEIKFLLHFVKESKQDESGMPNNRFLAERTGGTYSTLKVQPAELEDSGVYFCASSQDLRREGGYTFGSGTRLTVV.

The chain couples TRBV2 to TRBJ1-2; maybe TRBD1 (5 bases). The CDR3 length is 15 residues. With 1 base removed from V and 5 bases from J, the gap between germline ends came to 14 bases. Germline V lookup: CDR1 SNHLY, CDR2 FYNNEI. This CDR3 is CASSEGSGFPYGYTF. The CDR3 region has the DNA TGTGCCAGCAGTGAAGGGTCAGGGTTTCCATATGGCTACACCTTC. Looking up the rest from reference TRBV2 and TRBJ1-2 gives the full variable domain: EPEVTQTPSHQVTQMGQEVILRCVPISNHLYFYWYRQILGQKVEFLVSFYNNEISEKSEIFDDQFSVERPDGSNFTLKIRSTKLEDSAMYFCASSEGSGFPYGYTFGSGTRLTVV.

Here the CDR3 reads CASSGGGLRNQPQHF. CDR3 nucleotide sequence: TGTGCCAGCAGTGGGGGTGGGCTGAGGAATCAGCCCCAGCATTTT. This rearrangement joins TRBV28 to TRBJ1-5, with D perhaps TRBD1 (5 bases). There are 15 residues in the CDR3. Trimming pared 5 bases from V and 4 bases from J, leaving 15 bases between. CDR1 MDHEN and CDR2 SYDVKM come from the germline V gene.

This clone was picked up a small number of times. The CDR3 DNA follows: TGCGCCAGCAGCCTCAGTAGCTCTGGGGCCAACGTCCTGACTTTC. Residues: CASSLSSSGANVLTF. This chain connects TRBV4-1 to TRBJ2-6; no clear D. Germline V gene data show CDR1 as MGHRA and CDR2 as YSYEKL. Trimming cost V 4 bases and J 0 bases, with 7 bases left between them. The CDR3 is made up of 15 amino acids.

This CDR3 is CASSLGEWGYGYTF. CDR3 nucleotides: TGCGCCAGCAGCTTGGGGGAATGGGGCTATGGCTACACCTTC. The J gene is TRBJ1-2, the V gene TRBV5-1; D unclear. V dropped 0 bases and J dropped 4 bases, with 10 bases sitting between them. The CDR3 runs to 14 residues. Germline V lookup: CDR1 SGHRS, CDR2 YFSETQ.

This clone is a singleton in its sample. The J gene is TRBJ2-7, the V gene TRBV10-2; possibly TRBD2 for D (6 bases). Trimming cost V 6 bases and J 2 bases, with 17 bases left between them. Germline lookup yields CDR1 WSHSY and CDR2 SAAADI. CDR3 length: 15 amino acids. The CDR3 bases are TGCGCCAGCAGAGAGGAGGGAGTATTGACCTACGAGCAGTACTTC. Its protein is CASREEGVLTYEQYF.

The rearrangement uses TRBV7-9 and TRBJ2-1; maybe TRBD2 (5 bases). The CDR3 loop spans 12 amino acids. The V end was cut by 0 bases, the J end by 13 bases, with 10 bases between. CDR1 is SEHNR, CDR2 FQNEAQ, per germline (reference sequence). In nucleotides, the CDR3 is TGTGCCAGCAGCTTAGCGGGAGAGAGTCAGTTCTTC. This sequence encodes CASSLAGESQFF.

This clone was counted a few times. The rearrangement links TRBV18 to TRBJ1-2, with D perhaps matching TRBD1 (5 bases). V gave up 1 base and J gave up 3 bases, with 9 bases separating them. CDR3 length: 14 amino acids. The germline gives CDR1 KGHSH, CDR2 LQKENI. The CDR3 loop is CASSPQGQDYGYTF. The CDR3 DNA follows: TGTGCCAGCTCACCACAGGGGCAGGACTATGGCTACACCTTC.

The CDR3 sequence is CASSMKRTENTEAFF. In DNA form, the CDR3 reads TGTGCCAGCAGCATGAAAAGAACAGAGAACACTGAAGCTTTCTTT. The chain couples TRBV7-8 to TRBJ1-1; D not resolved. Trimming removed 5 bases at V and 1 base at J, with 14 bases between. The CDR3 length is 15 residues. CDR1 is SGHVS, CDR2 FQNEAQ, per germline.

The gene calls are TRBV6-5 and TRBJ2-7; TRBD1 aligns across 7 bases. Per germline, CDR1 MNHEY and CDR2 SVGAGI. Unmatched junction bases numbered 11, after V lost 6 bases and J lost 3 bases. This CDR3 comprises 15 residues. DNA of the CDR3: TGTGCCAGCAGGACCTCCGGGACAGCGCGCTACGAGCAGTACTTC. The encoded protein is CASRTSGTARYEQYF.

The J gene is TRBJ2-5, the V gene TRBV7-9; 14 nucleotides match TRBD2. J lost 4 bases, V lost 5 bases, and 9 bases had no gene match. From germline, CDR1 is SEHNR and CDR2 FQNEAQ (reference sequence). The CDR3 sequence is 17 residues long. This CDR3 reads CASSRGTSGSLAETQYF. DNA of the CDR3: TGTGCCAGCAGCCGGGGGACTAGCGGGAGTCTCGCAGAGACCCAGTACTTC.

This chain uses TRBV4-1 with TRBJ2-2; 11 bases map to TRBD2. CDR1 and CDR2 (germline): MGHRA, YSYEKL. J lost 1 base, V lost 4 bases, and 8 bases had no gene match. The CDR3 consists of 18 residues. Here the CDR3 DNA reads TGCGCCAGCAGCCTAAGACTAGCGGGGAATCGGAACACCGGGGAGCTGTTTTTT. Protein product: CASSLRLAGNRNTGELFF.

The chain links TRBV10-3 to TRBJ1-1; D is uncertain. This CDR3 contains 14 residues. CDR1 is ENHRY and CDR2 is SYGVKD in the germline V gene. V was pared by 3 bases and J by 3 bases, with 11 bases between. The CDR3, as DNA: TGTGCCATCAGTGACGGAGGAAGTTACACTGAAGCTTTCTTT. It codes for CAISDGGSYTEAFF.

The V call is TRBV14, the J call TRBJ2-3; 10 bases agree with TRBD2. The CDR3 is 16 residues long. The V gene end was trimmed by 4 bases and the J gene end by 5 bases; junction bases not matched to a gene: 9. Germline V lookup: CDR1 SGHDN, CDR2 FVKESK. CDR3 DNA sequence: TGTGCCAGCAGCCGTCTTCTAGCGGGAGCCCAAGATACGCAGTATTTT. Translated, it gives CASSRLLAGAQDTQYF.

The rearrangement uses TRBV18 and TRBJ1-1, with a possible D match to TRBD1 (5 bases). The CDR3 is made up of 13 amino acids. The V gene's germline CDR1 is KGHSH and CDR2 LQKENI. The V and J ends lost 6 bases and 0 bases respectively, with 8 bases between them. The CDR3 nucleotides read TGTGCCAGCTCTGAGGGGTTGAACACTGAAGCTTTCTTT. It is translated as CASSEGLNTEAFF.

V is TRBV7-6 and J is TRBJ2-7, with TRBD1 as a possible D gene (6 bases). The CDR3 is made up of 18 amino acids. The germline V gene has CDR1 SGHVS and CDR2 FNYEAQ. The V and J ends lost 0 bases and 0 bases respectively, with 18 bases between them. The CDR3 here is CASSLAELVTGSSYEQYF. The CDR3 DNA sequence: TGTGCCAGCAGCTTAGCAGAACTCGTTACAGGGTCCTCCTACGAGCAGTACTTC.

The chain recombines TRBV28 with TRBJ2-7; 9 nucleotides line up with TRBD1. J was trimmed by 6 bases and V by 6 bases; bases with no gene match: 15. This CDR3 has 16 residues. Per the germline V gene, CDR1 is MDHEN and CDR2 is SYDVKM. CDR3 loop: CASSFNRGLNSGEQYF. CDR3 coding DNA: TGTGCCAGCAGCTTCAACAGGGGGCTAAATTCGGGCGAGCAGTACTTC.

The sample holds one count of this clone. This chain links TRBV3-1 (or the pseudogene TRBV3-2) with TRBJ1-2, with TRBD1 matching over 7 bases. After removal of 4 bases from V and 6 bases from J, the junction contained 8 bases not matched to a gene. The CDR3 has 14 amino acids. CDR1 and CDR2 from the germline V gene are LGHDT and YNNKEL (reference sequence). The CDR3 is CASSRDSKKDGYTF. In nucleotides, the CDR3 is TGTGCCAGCAGCCGGGACAGCAAAAAGGATGGCTACACCTTC.

This clone was observed a handful of times. CDR3 nucleotide sequence: TGTGCCAGCAGCCAATCGTGGGACGGAACCTACGAGCAGTACTTC. Protein sequence: CASSQSWDGTYEQYF. This chain links TRBV16 with TRBJ2-7; the D call may be TRBD1 or TRBD2 (5 bases each). This CDR3 has 15 amino acids. CDR1 is KGHSY and CDR2 is FQNENV in the germline V gene. V lost 0 bases to trimming and J lost 2 bases, with 11 bases between them.

V gene TRBV19 combines with J gene TRBJ1-6; no reliable D call. Germline lookup yields CDR1 LNHDA and CDR2 SQIVND (reference sequence). The CDR3 is made up of 15 amino acids. V gave up 3 bases and J gave up 9 bases, with 15 bases separating them. The chain's CDR3 is CASSMKGTTVSPLHF. For the CDR3, the DNA is TGTGCCAGTAGTATGAAAGGAACGACGGTTTCACCCCTCCACTTT.

This chain joins TRBV7-2 and TRBJ1-5; TRBD1 matches 9 bases. CDR1 and CDR2 (germline): SGHTA, FQGNSA. CDR3 length: 16 residues. V lost 4 bases, J lost 6 bases, and 10 bases stayed unmatched. CDR3 nucleotide sequence: TGTGCCAGCAGCTCCGCGATAACAGGGGGCAGTCAGCCCCAGCATTTT. Protein sequence: CASSSAITGGSQPQHF.

The chain carries TRBV7-2 and TRBJ2-1; a possible D gene is TRBD2 (5 bases). Germline loops: CDR1 SGHTA, CDR2 FQGNSA. The CDR3 has 14 residues. The V gene lost 1 base and the J gene lost 7 bases, with 11 bases spanning the gap. Written as DNA, the CDR3 is TGTGCCAGCAGCTTAGGGACTGCCACAAATGAGCAGTTCTTC. This translates into CASSLGTATNEQFF. Looking up the rest from reference TRBV7-2 and TRBJ2-1 gives the full variable domain: GAGVSQSPSNKVTEKGKDVELRCDPISGHTALYWYRQSLGQGLEFLIYFQGNSAPDKSGLPSDRFSAERTGGSVSTLTIQRTQQEDSAVYLCASSLGTATNEQFFGPGTRLTVL.

The chain combines TRBV2 with TRBJ1-5; 9 bases match TRBD1. Germline V CDR1 and CDR2: SNHLY, FYNNEI. The CDR3 contains 15 residues. Trimming cost V 6 bases and J 4 bases; bases outside gene matches: 7. The CDR3 DNA reads TGTGCCAGCAGCCTACAGGGGGCGTTGAATCAGCCCCAGCATTTT. It specifies CASSLQGALNQPQHF.

The rearrangement joins TRBV3-1 (or the pseudogene TRBV3-2) to TRBJ2-1; maybe TRBD1 (5 bases). Trimming took 3 bases from V and 3 from J, leaving 15 bases between them. The CDR3 sequence is 16 residues long. Per the germline V gene, CDR1 is LGHDT and CDR2 is YNNKEL (reference sequence). In DNA, the CDR3 is TGTGCCAGCAGCCATGACCAGGGAATGGGCTACAATGAGCAGTTCTTC. Residues: CASSHDQGMGYNEQFF.

This chain's CDR3 is CAWTDHGVLYEQYF. The CDR3 DNA sequence: TGTGCCTGGACGGATCACGGAGTCCTTTACGAGCAGTACTTC. This sequence joins TRBV30 and TRBJ2-7; D is unresolved. Trimming shortened V by 4 bases and J by 4 bases, and 17 bases separated the two germline ends. CDR1 is GTSNPN, CDR2 SVGIG, per germline (reference sequence). This CDR3 has 14 residues.